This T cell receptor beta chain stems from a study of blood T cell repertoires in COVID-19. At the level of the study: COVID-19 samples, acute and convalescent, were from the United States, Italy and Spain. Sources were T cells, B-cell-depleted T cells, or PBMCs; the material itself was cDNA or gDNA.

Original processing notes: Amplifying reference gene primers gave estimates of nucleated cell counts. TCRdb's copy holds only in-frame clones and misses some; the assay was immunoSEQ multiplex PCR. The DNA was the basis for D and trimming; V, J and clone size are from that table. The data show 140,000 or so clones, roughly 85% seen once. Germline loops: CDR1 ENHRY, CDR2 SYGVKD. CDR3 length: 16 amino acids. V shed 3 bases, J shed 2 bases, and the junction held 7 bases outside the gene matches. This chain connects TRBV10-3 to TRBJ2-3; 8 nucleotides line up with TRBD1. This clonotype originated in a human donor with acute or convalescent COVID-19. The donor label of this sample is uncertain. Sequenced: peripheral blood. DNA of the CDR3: TGTGCCATCAGTGATGGAGTGGACAGGGCCACAGATACGCAGTATTTT. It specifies CAISDGVDRATDTQYF.